A selection of T cell receptor beta chains follows, all from one sample in a study of patients and donors after allogeneic stem cell transplantation. TCRdb re-called the RT-PCR reads through MiXCR, storing one row per CDR3 protein. Of roughly 200,000 distinct CDR3 sequences in the sample, around two fifths are singletons; the top ten hold 9.5% to 13%. Sequences were obtained from blood, either unsorted or a sorted T cell fraction (not recorded which). These receptors came from a human donor who was either an allogeneic HSCT recipient or a stem cell or donor lymphocyte infusion donor (not recorded which). It is not recorded whose cells these are; they may come from a transplant donor. Both conserved end residues are part of each CDR3. Fields, in order: clone size, J gene, D gene, CDR3 length, V gene, CDR3 DNA, CDR3 protein. D genes are given only for firm matches. Some rows have no size entry. The others give once, few or many, or a class for an expanded clone.

few TRBJ1-6 . 14 TRBV18 TGTGCCAGCTCATCCCGGGGCATTAATTCACCCCTCCACTTT CASSSRGINSPLHF
few TRBJ2-3 . 12 TRBV30 TGTGCCTGGAGTGTAGGGGCAGATACGCAGTATTTT CAWSVGADTQYF
few TRBJ1-2 . 14 TRBV6-5 TGTGCCAGCAGCGAACAGGGCCAACGGCGTGGCTACACCTTC CASSEQGQRRGYTF
. TRBJ2-1 TRBD2 15 TRBV28 TGTGCCAGCAGTTTGGTAGCGGGGAACTACAATGAGCAGTTCTTC CASSLVAGNYNEQFF
few TRBJ2-1 TRBD2 19 TRBV3-1 TGTGCCAGCAGCCAAGATCTTCGGCCAGCGGGGGTCCCCTACAATGAGCAGTTCTTC CASSQDLRPAGVPYNEQFF
. TRBJ1-1 . 14 TRBV20-1 TGCAGTGCTAGAACCCCGGGACGGCACACTGAAGCTTTCTTT CSARTPGRHTEAFF
. TRBJ1-1 . 15 TRBV20-1 TGCAGTGCTGGAGGGTCTCAGGCCTTAAACACTGAAGCTTTCTTT CSAGGSQALNTEAFF
few TRBJ1-5 . 13 TRBV20-1 TGCAGTGCTAGTTGGAGAGGTGATCAGCCCCAGCATTTT CSASWRGDQPQHF
few TRBJ1-1 . 14 TRBV5-1 TGCGCCAGCAGCTTGGAGGGCAGGGAGACTGAAGCTTTCTTT CASSLEGRETEAFF
few TRBJ1-4 . 14 TRBV10-3 TGTGCCACCCGGACCGCAGTGTTGGTTGAAAAACTGTTTTTT CATRTAVLVEKLFF
. TRBJ2-1 TRBD1 14 TRBV10-3 TGTGCCATCAGTCCCGGGACAGGGAGAAATGAGCAGTTCTTC CAISPGTGRNEQFF
. TRBJ1-5 TRBD1 14 TRBV2 TGTGCCAGCAACAGAGGGGGCCCCAATCAGCCCCAGCATTTT CASNRGGPNQPQHF
. TRBJ2-1 . 16 TRBV7-9 TGTGCCAGCACCGATGGGTGGCGGGGTTTCTACAATGAGCAGTTCTTC CASTDGWRGFYNEQFF
few TRBJ2-3 . 15 TRBV20-1 TGCAGTGCTAGAGTTGGGGGGTCTAGCACAGATACGCAGTATTTT CSARVGGSSTDTQYF
. TRBJ2-1 . 11 TRBV11-2 TGTGCCAGCAGCTTCCGCTATGAGCAGTTCTTC CASSFRYEQFF
. TRBJ1-5 . 15 TRBV6-1 TGTGCCAGCAGTGAAAGTATCGCCAACAATCAGCCCCAGCATTTT CASSESIANNQPQHF
few TRBJ1-2 TRBD1 15 TRBV29-1 TGCAGCGTTGGGGCTTTGAGGGGGCGCGGCTATGGCTACACCTTC CSVGALRGRGYGYTF
few TRBJ1-2 . 11 TRBV20-1 TGCAGTGCTAGTGTGGGTTATGGCTACACCTTC CSASVGYGYTF
few TRBJ2-5 TRBD2 16 TRBV9 TGTGCCAGCAGCGTAGGACTAGCGGGGTCCCAAGAGACCCAGTACTTC CASSVGLAGSQETQYF
. TRBJ2-3 TRBD1 15 TRBV20-1 TGCAGTGCCTACGACAGGGGGCGCCTCCCAGATACGCAGTATTTT CSAYDRGRLPDTQYF
. TRBJ2-1 . 17 TRBV19 TGTGCCAGTAGTATCACCCAGTATGTCCAGGGCTACAATGAGCAGTTCTTC CASSITQYVQGYNEQFF
. TRBJ1-6 . 14 TRBV18 TGTGCCAGCTCACCACCCTCCTATAATTCACCCCTCCACTTT CASSPPSYNSPLHF
. TRBJ2-1 . 15 TRBV5-1 TGCGCCAGCACCCGGGGCCTTTTAGGGTACAAGGAGCAGTTCTTC CASTRGLLGYKEQFF
few TRBJ1-2 . 13 TRBV12-3/TRBV12-4 TGTGCCAGCAGTTTAGGGGACATCTATGGCTACACCTTC CASSLGDIYGYTF
few TRBJ1-1 . 16 TRBV7-9 TGTGCCAGCAGCCCATCAGGAGGGACGGAGAACACTGAAGCTTTCTTT CASSPSGGTENTEAFF
. TRBJ2-7 . 13 TRBV7-6 TGTGCCAGCAGCTTGACTACCTGGCGCGAGCAGTACTTC CASSLTTWREQYF
. TRBJ1-2 . 11 TRBV3-1 TGTGCCAGCAGCCGACTCTATGGCTACACCTTC CASSRLYGYTF
few TRBJ1-2 . 12 TRBV20-1 TGCAGTGCTAGTCGGGGGTCCTATGGCTACACCTTC CSASRGSYGYTF
. TRBJ2-1 TRBD2 15 TRBV24-1 TGTGCCACCAGTGACCCAGGACTAGCCGGCTATGAGCAGTTCTTC CATSDPGLAGYEQFF
. TRBJ1-5 . 12 TRBV6-6 TGTGCCAGCAGTGGGGGACGCCTGGAGAGGCATTTT CASSGGRLERHF
. TRBJ1-1 . 14 TRBV10-3 TGTGCCATCAGCCCTCGGGGGGAGGGCACTGAAGCTTTCTTT CAISPRGEGTEAFF
few TRBJ1-1 . 15 TRBV6-6 TGTGCCAGCAGTTACTCGGGGGCTGCTTACACTGAAGCTTTCTTT CASSYSGAAYTEAFF
few TRBJ1-6 . 17 TRBV27 TGTGCCAGCAGCCCCACAGGCGCCTTATCCTATAATTCACCCCTCCACTTT CASSPTGALSYNSPLHF
. TRBJ1-2 . 13 TRBV20-1 TGCAGTCCCAGGACGGACTCTAACTATGGCTACACCTTC CSPRTDSNYGYTF
. TRBJ1-6 TRBD1 17 TRBV4-1 TGCGCCAGCAGCCAACCGAGGGACAGGGGGCAGAGTTCACCCCTCCACTTT CASSQPRDRGQSSPLHF
. TRBJ2-7 . 18 TRBV29-1 TGCAGCGTTGAAGGACGGGGCAGGAAGACTCTGCTCTCCTACGAGCAGTACTTC CSVEGRGRKTLLSYEQYF
. TRBJ1-2 . 13 TRBV27 TGTGCCAGCAGTCTCCGGGACCGTCGGCGCTACACCTTC CASSLRDRRRYTF
few TRBJ1-1 . 15 TRBV5-1 TGCGCCAGCAGCTTGGCCGACGGGGGTAGGACTGAAGCTTTCTTT CASSLADGGRTEAFF
. TRBJ1-1 . 16 TRBV6-5 TGTGCCAGCAGTTACAAAAGGGCCAGGGCTAACACTGAAGCTTTCTTT CASSYKRARANTEAFF
few TRBJ2-1 . 11 TRBV12-3/TRBV12-4 TGTGCCAGCAGTACAGGGTTTGAGCAGTTCTTC CASSTGFEQFF
. TRBJ2-3 . 14 TRBV9 TGTGCCAGCAGCGTATCGCCCAGCACAGATACGCAGTATTTT CASSVSPSTDTQYF
. TRBJ1-6 . 15 TRBV12-3/TRBV12-4 TGTGCCAGCAGTTTCGGCAGGGGCTATAATTCACCCCTCCACTTT CASSFGRGYNSPLHF